This TCR beta chain came from a study of spatial heterogeneity in lung cancer (dated by TCRdb to between 2019 and 2020). Background on the whole study: Donors were around 69 patients with early-stage, untreated non-small cell lung cancer from the lung TRACERx cohort. In the raw uncorrected reads, each unique combination of TCR and UMI appeared more than ten times on average. At surgery, both alpha and beta chains were TCR-sequenced in 200 to 250 tumor regions, approximately 64 matched nontumor lung samples and 56 PBMC samples. TCR alpha and beta repertoires were quantitatively compared across multiple tumor regions, matched nontumor lung and blood in non-small cell lung cancer. More beta-chain than alpha-chain transcripts were consistently detected, likely reflecting higher beta-chain transcript abundance. The study linked features of the TCR repertoire to counts of nonsynonymous mutations, which were determined by whole-exome sequencing of tumor tissue. Follow-up PBMC samples were sequenced whenever available, with a median time to follow-up of 2 to 3 years after resection.

A word on this clonotype: There is no known antigen for this receptor. Nothing much larger sits one base from this clone, and base qualities are not available.

Trimming removed 6 bases from V and 3 bases from J, leaving 15 bases between the germline ends. There are 15 amino acids in the CDR3, from cysteine to phenylalanine inclusive. Only the CDR3 DNA stays, 45 bases, in frame from base 1. Based on the germline V gene, the CDR1 and CDR2 sequences are MNHEY and SVGEGT. The full study reports these points: Comparisons of baseline and follow-up blood repertoires included only approximately 15 patients. Ubiquitous expanded tumor TCRs were detected in blood more often at tumor resection than at routine follow-up. Additional single-cell paired TCR alpha and beta sequencing was considered necessary to confirm, at a functional level, the hypothesis that regional TCRs recognize regional mutations.

The time point label, read with the paper, signifies: blood at routine non-recurrence follow-up after resection. For TCR sequencing, whole RNA was extracted from tumor and nontumor lung tissue, or from cryopreserved PBMC samples, and no cell sorting was done. Patients were selected for TCR sequencing only if sufficient RNA was available from at least two tumor regions. Library construction relied on 5' RACE. The instrument given in TCRdb is NextSeq 500. In the TCR library protocol, a unique molecular identifier was attached to each TCR cDNA molecule so that PCR and sequencing errors could be corrected. For the original study's pipeline: TCR identification, UMI-based error correction and CDR3 extraction were performed with Decombinator tools. Expanded TCRs were defined as those above a frequency of 2 per 1,000, corresponding to the top 1% of the tumor frequency distribution. Renyi diversity was computed with the R vegan package after each repertoire had been subsampled 100 times to 5,000 TCRs. CDR3 similarity networks were built from amino acid triplet string-kernel similarity, connecting CDR3s with pairwise similarity above 0.82. The public reads were reanalyzed by TCRdb: fastp trimming at Q25, MiXCR alignment, in-frame beta chains only. Rows merge per CDR3 protein into single entries with the most common DNA and genes. TCRdb's processing, not the authors' own work, is the source of the V and J calls. Recorded for this sample are tens of thousands of distinct CDR3 sequences; 12% of them occurred a single time. The top ten clonotypes cover around 32% of the sample.

The chain uses TRBV6-2 or TRBV6-3 and TRBJ1-5, with TRBD1 as a weak D call on 5 bases. The sequence was obtained from a male donor with early-stage non-small cell lung cancer. Sequenced here: PBMCs, sampled at follow-up. The base sequence is TGTGCCAGCAGGAAACAGGCGACCTTCAATCAGCCCCAGCATTTT. Its amino acids are CASRKQATFNQPQHF.